This is a list of T cell receptor beta chains from one sample in a study of sequential checkpoint blockade in melanoma. Produced via immunoSEQ multiplex PCR; TCRdb's table is partial and in-frame only. This table holds approximately 15,000 clones, 80% found once. The input for sequencing was CD8+ T cells sorted from blood (inferred from file names), taken from a patient given nivolumab and ipilimumab in sequence. The receptor set was obtained from a human donor with melanoma. The CDR3 runs from the conserved cysteine through the conserved F or W. D genes are given only for firm matches. Clone size is stated in some rows and not others, as once, few, many or a class when expanded.

>TRBJ2-7|TRBV4-3|-|TRBD1
CASSQLTGVPYEQYF
TGCGCCAGCAGCCAATTGACAGGGGTCCCCTACGAGCAGTACTTC
>TRBJ1-3|TRBV19|-|TRBD1
CASTGLRTGVSGNTIYF
TGTGCCAGTACCGGCCTTCGGACAGGGGTCTCTGGAAACACCATATATTTT
>TRBJ1-2|TRBV27|-|-
CASSPLKLLNYGYTF
TGTGCCAGCAGTCCTCTCAAGTTGCTAAACTATGGCTACACCTTC
>TRBJ1-2|TRBV7-6|-|-
CASSLGLSNGYTF
TGTGCCAGCAGCCTGGGACTTTCGAACGGCTACACCTTC
>TRBJ2-7|TRBV4-2|-|-
CASSQDGSYEQYF
TGTGCCAGCAGCCAAGACGGGTCCTACGAGCAGTACTTC
>TRBJ2-7|TRBV7-9|-|TRBD2
CASSSGTNNEQYF
TGTGCCAGCAGCTCCGGGACTAACAACGAGCAGTACTTC
>TRBJ1-2|TRBV30|-|-
CAWSTASNYGYTF
TGTGCCTGGAGCACAGCTTCTAACTATGGCTACACCTTC
>TRBJ2-7|TRBV15|-|TRBD2
CATSSGASGSTYEQYF
TGTGCCACCAGCAGCGGGGCTAGCGGGAGCACCTACGAGCAGTACTTC
>TRBJ1-5|TRBV4-2|-|-
CASSQWGEAGNQPQHF
TGTGCCAGCAGCCAATGGGGGGAAGCGGGCAATCAGCCCCAGCATTTT
>TRBJ1-2|TRBV7-6|-|-
CASSLAPGNYGYTF
TGTGCCAGCAGCTTAGCCCCGGGTAACTATGGCTACACCTTC
>TRBJ2-3|TRBV6-4|few|TRBD2
CASSAGGVPDTQYF
TGTGCCAGCAGTGCCGGGGGGGTCCCAGATACGCAGTATTTT
>TRBJ2-7|TRBV27|-|-
CASAGGYGGSTYEQYF
TGTGCCAGCGCTGGTGGCTACGGAGGATCTACCTACGAGCAGTACTTC
>TRBJ2-7|TRBV28|-|-
CASTPLGHAYEQYF
TGTGCCAGCACCCCCTTGGGGCATGCCTACGAGCAGTACTTC
>TRBJ2-7|TRBV5-5|-|-
CASSLDRGGEQYF
TGTGCCAGCAGCTTGGACAGGGGAGGCGAGCAGTACTTC
>TRBJ2-1|TRBV5-5|-|TRBD2
CASSLTSGVYNEQFF
TGTGCCAGCAGCTTGACTAGCGGGGTCTACAATGAGCAGTTCTTC
>TRBJ2-7|TRBV4-2|-|-
CASSQSFSSAGLNPYEQYF
TGTGCCAGCAGCCAATCGTTTTCGTCTGCGGGGCTGAACCCCTACGAGCAGTACTTC
>TRBJ2-7|TRBV19|-|-
CASSASGLSFEQYF
TGTGCCAGTAGTGCCTCAGGACTATCCTTCGAGCAGTACTTC
>TRBJ2-7|TRBV4-3|once|TRBD2
CASSQGGTSGAYEQYF
TGCGCCAGCAGCCAAGGGGGGACTAGCGGGGCCTACGAGCAGTACTTC
>TRBJ2-1|TRBV7-6|-|TRBD1
CASSLVQGAGNEQFF
TGTGCCAGCAGCTTAGTTCAGGGGGCTGGAAATGAGCAGTTCTTC
>TRBJ2-7|TRBV7-7|-|TRBD2
CASSTGLAGDEQYF
TGTGCTAGCAGCACGGGACTAGCGGGGGACGAGCAGTACTTC
>TRBJ2-3|TRBV4-1|-|-
CASSPLATSTDTQYF
TGCGCCAGCAGCCCTCTAGCAACTAGCACAGATACGCAGTATTTT
>TRBJ2-7|TRBV27|medium-sized|TRBD2
CASSLAGGRYEQYF
TGTGCCAGCAGTTTGGCGGGGGGTAGGTACGAGCAGTACTTC
>TRBJ2-7|TRBV18|-|-
CASSPPGQTYEQYF
TGTGCCAGCTCACCACCGGGACAAACCTACGAGCAGTACTTC
>TRBJ1-3|TRBV7-6|once|TRBD1
CASSLARWDRGSGNTIYF
TGTGCCAGCAGCTTAGCGCGCTGGGACAGGGGGTCTGGAAACACCATATATTTT
>TRBJ1-2|TRBV7-9|-|TRBD1
CASSWGQGDYGYTF
TGTGCCAGCAGCTGGGGACAGGGGGACTATGGCTACACCTTC
>TRBJ1-3|TRBV27|-|TRBD1
CASSPTGTPGNTIYF
TGTGCCAGCAGCCCGACAGGGACCCCTGGAAACACCATATATTTT
>TRBJ2-7|TRBV9|-|TRBD2
CASSALRLAGYYEQYF
TGTGCCAGCAGCGCCTTACGACTAGCGGGATACTACGAGCAGTACTTC
>TRBJ2-7|TRBV11-2|-|TRBD2
CASSSKVRGGSYEQYF
TGTGCCAGCAGCTCTAAGGTCCGGGGGGGCTCCTACGAGCAGTACTTC
>TRBJ2-1|TRBV4-1|-|TRBD2
CASSQVAGGVVNEQFF
TGCGCCAGCAGCCAAGTCGCGGGAGGGGTCGTCAATGAGCAGTTCTTC
>TRBJ2-7|TRBV27|-|-
CASSLRLASPQYF
TGTGCCAGCAGTTTAAGGCTAGCGTCCCCCCAGTACTTC
>TRBJ1-1|TRBV4-3|-|-
CASSQESIQLNTEAFF
TGCGCCAGCAGCCAAGAATCGATACAGTTGAACACTGAAGCTTTCTTT
>TRBJ1-2|TRBV19|-|-
CASSVLYGYTF
TGTGCCAGTAGCGTCCTCTATGGCTACACCTTC
>TRBJ1-5|TRBV6-1|-|-
CASSEWGGANQPQHF
TGTGCCAGCAGTGAATGGGGGGGGGCTAATCAGCCCCAGCATTTT
>TRBJ2-7|TRBV27|-|-
CASSFGEQYF
TGTGCCAGCAGTTTCGGCGAGCAGTACTTC
>TRBJ1-1|TRBV6-4|once|TRBD1
CASSGSDRGEAFF
TGTGCCAGCAGTGGCTCGGACAGGGGGGAAGCTTTCTTT
>TRBJ2-7|TRBV4-2|-|-
CASSRVPGSDEQYF
TGTGCCAGCAGCCGGGTGCCAGGGTCTGACGAGCAGTACTTC
>TRBJ1-5|TRBV4-1|-|-
CASSQGGNQPQHF
TGCGCCAGCAGCCAAGGAGGCAATCAGCCCCAGCATTTT
>TRBJ1-4|TRBV5-1|-|-
CASSLGEGSEKLFF
TGCGCCAGCAGTCTTGGGGAGGGAAGCGAAAAACTGTTTTTT
>TRBJ1-1|TRBV6-5|-|-
CASSYSGGFVEAFF
TGTGCCAGCAGTTACTCGGGCGGGTTCGTCGAAGCTTTCTTT
>TRBJ1-1|TRBV7-2|-|-
CASSFRTVNTEAFF
TGTGCCAGCAGCTTTAGGACAGTCAACACTGAAGCTTTCTTT
>TRBJ2-7|TRBV5-1|once|TRBD2
CASSSPGGAGSYEQYF
TGCGCCAGCAGCTCCCCGGGGGGGGCCGGCTCCTACGAGCAGTACTTC
>TRBJ2-7|TRBV29-1|-|-
CSVAKASSYEQYF
TGCAGCGTTGCGAAAGCGAGCTCCTACGAGCAGTACTTC
>TRBJ1-5|TRBV7-9|-|-
CASSPADWQPQHF
TGTGCCAGCAGCCCCGCGGACTGGCAGCCCCAGCATTTT
>TRBJ1-1|TRBV4-1|-|-
CASSVGTRAFF
TGCGCCAGCAGCGTCGGGACAAGGGCTTTCTTT
>TRBJ2-7|TRBV6-5|few|TRBD1
CASSEGTGFLYEQYF
TGTGCCAGTTCGGAAGGGACAGGGTTTCTGTACGAGCAGTACTTC